Shown below are 8 T cell receptor beta chains from a single sample sequenced in a study of spatial heterogeneity in lung cancer (dated by TCRdb to the late 2010s). The protocol used for the library was 5' RACE. Instrument on record: NextSeq 500. TCRdb handled the public reads itself, with Q25 trimming in fastp and clone calling in MiXCR, and kept productive beta chains. Rows merge per CDR3 protein into single entries with the most common DNA and genes. The sample has over 10,000 distinct CDR3 sequences on record, over 4.5% of them singletons. Roughly 24% of the sample lies in the top ten. Here is what the overall study found, with its caveats: A correlation was observed between the number of expanded intratumoral alpha and beta TCRs and the tumor nonsynonymous mutation count.

Their recognized antigens are unknown. The sample's time point label is to be understood as: sample taken at primary tumor resection. The specimen comprised lung tumor tissue, sampled at surgery. The origin of the receptors is a male donor with early-stage non-small cell lung cancer.

There are many counts of this clonotype. This beta chain is a stray read from a library made for alpha chains; its abundance is not meaningful. V gene TRBV9 combines with J gene TRBJ2-7, with 9 nucleotides matching TRBD2. This CDR3 contains 16 residues. With V trimmed by 3 bases and J by 2 bases, 9 bases remained unmatched. Germline CDR1 is SGDLS and CDR2 is YYNGEE. The CDR3 reads CASSAGGLAIPYEQYF. CDR3 nucleotide sequence: TGTGCCAGCAGCGCTGGGGGACTAGCCATACCCTACGAGCAGTACTTC.

This clonotype came up many times. The size of this beta chain means little, since it is a stray read in a library made for alpha chains. The V gene is TRBV29-1, the J gene TRBJ1-4; D unresolved. Deletions cut 6 bases from V and 5 bases from J, with 10 bases between. The CDR3 has 12 residues. Germline CDR1 is SQVTM and CDR2 is ANQGSEA. CDR3 DNA sequence: TGCAGCGTACGAGACGGGAATGAAAAACTGTTTTTT. Protein: CSVRDGNEKLFF. The full variable domain, with the rest looked up from reference TRBV29-1 and TRBJ1-4, is SAVISQKPSRDICQRGTSLTIQCQVDSQVTMMFWYRQQPGQSLTLIATANQGSEATYESGFVIDKFPISRPNLTFSTLTVSNMSPEDSSIYLCSVRDGNEKLFFGSGTQLSVL.

Concerning this clonotype: This beta chain is an off-target read within a library intended for alpha chains, so its frequency means little. The chain is built from TRBV18 and TRBJ2-7; D ambiguous. Germline V CDR1 and CDR2: KGHSH, LQKENI. The CDR3 sequence is 13 residues long. The ends were cut back, 3 bases at V and 0 bases at J, with 6 bases in the middle. The CDR3 DNA sequence: TGTGCCAGCTCACCCGAGGACTCCTACGAGCAGTACTTC. Translating it yields CASSPEDSYEQYF.

Of note for this clonotype: Because the library targeted alpha chains, this beta chain is an off-target read whose size means little. The chain's CDR3 is CASVWSGGRTEAFF. DNA of the CDR3: TGTGCCAGCGTATGGTCGGGGGGCCGAACTGAAGCTTTCTTT. The chain combines TRBV28 with TRBJ1-1; a weak D match, TRBD1 (6 bases). The germline gives CDR1 MDHEN, CDR2 SYDVKM. CDR3 size: 14 residues. The germline V and J ends were trimmed by 8 bases and 5 bases, with 18 bases remaining between them.

This clonotype was counted at least ten times. As an off-target read in a library built for alpha chains, this beta chain has a frequency of little significance. This rearrangement joins TRBV7-2 to TRBJ2-3; D is unresolved. Germline V gives CDR1 SGHTA, CDR2 FQGNSA. This CDR3 contains 14 residues. The V and J ends lost 2 bases and 2 bases respectively, with 8 bases between them. The CDR3 coding sequence is TGTGCCAGCAGCTTAAGGACCACCACAGATACGCAGTATTTT. Translated: CASSLRTTTDTQYF.

Points on this clonotype: This beta chain lies outside the target of a library built for alpha chains; its clone size means little. The J gene is TRBJ1-1, the V gene TRBV5-8; D unclear. Germline V gene data show CDR1 as SGHTS and CDR2 as YDEGEE. With 4 bases removed from V and 8 bases from J, the gap between germline ends came to 12 bases. The CDR3 totals 12 residues. The CDR3 here is CASSTLPPEAFF. The CDR3 bases are TGTGCCAGCAGCACGCTACCACCCGAAGCTTTCTTT.

This clonotype was seen at least ten times. For a library built for alpha chains, this beta chain is a stray read; little rests on its size. The genes are TRBV18 and TRBJ1-1; D ambiguous. CDR3 length: 12 amino acids. Germline V gene sequence: CDR1 KGHSH, CDR2 LQKENI. The germline V and J ends were trimmed by 6 bases and 8 bases, with 13 bases remaining between them. In DNA, the CDR3 is TGTGCCAGCTCGTCATCGGAGCCCGAAGCTTTCTTT. This translates into CASSSSEPEAFF.

This clonotype was detected only a few times. Little can be read into the size of this beta chain, an off-target read in a library designed for alpha chains. The chain is built from TRBV10-2 and TRBJ2-5; D is undetermined. CDR1 WSHSY and CDR2 SAAADI come from the germline V gene. V shed 3 bases and J shed 5 bases, with 4 bases lying between them. There are 11 residues in the CDR3. The DNA for the CDR3 is TGCGCCAGCAGTGAAGTTGAGACCCAGTACTTC. Amino acid sequence: CASSEVETQYF.